The present T cell receptor beta chain was sequenced within a study of control samples from healthy donors and cancer patients. V lost 7 bases to trimming and J lost 0 bases, with 15 bases between them. From germline, CDR1 is SEHNR and CDR2 FQNEAQ (reference sequence). This CDR3 spans 16 amino acids. This table comes from immunoSEQ multiplex PCR, and its TCRdb copy is limited to in-frame clones, with some not included. The sample yields 70,000 to 95,000 clones, roughly 93% seen once. The origin of this receptor is a middle-aged woman with lung cancer. V is TRBV7-9 and J is TRBJ1-4; possible D gene TRBD1, 5 bases. Sequencing input: PBMCs. The CDR3 bases are TGTGCCAGCACACGACTGGGGGATGCAACTAATGAAAAACTGTTTTTT. Amino acid sequence: CASTRLGDATNEKLFF.